This T cell receptor (beta chain) came from a study of technical replicates of blood from a handful of donors. Libraries were prepared by immunoSEQ multiplex PCR; TCRdb keeps only in-frame clonotypes and omits some of them. The sample carries approximately 60,000 clones, around nine tenths recorded once. The TCR originated in a human donor in good health. Some clones in this sample may be carry-over from other donors' samples. Sequencing was done on a sample of PBMCs.

The DNA for the CDR3 is TGTGCCAGCAGCCACCGGGACAGGGCCCCCGACGAGCAGTTCTTC. Residues: CASSHRDRAPDEQFF. The V and J genes are TRBV27 and TRBJ2-1; 9 bases match TRBD1. The CDR3 spans 15 residues. In germline, CDR1 is MNHEY, CDR2 SMNVEV (reference sequence). V gave up 6 bases and J gave up 10 bases; unmatched junction bases: 13.